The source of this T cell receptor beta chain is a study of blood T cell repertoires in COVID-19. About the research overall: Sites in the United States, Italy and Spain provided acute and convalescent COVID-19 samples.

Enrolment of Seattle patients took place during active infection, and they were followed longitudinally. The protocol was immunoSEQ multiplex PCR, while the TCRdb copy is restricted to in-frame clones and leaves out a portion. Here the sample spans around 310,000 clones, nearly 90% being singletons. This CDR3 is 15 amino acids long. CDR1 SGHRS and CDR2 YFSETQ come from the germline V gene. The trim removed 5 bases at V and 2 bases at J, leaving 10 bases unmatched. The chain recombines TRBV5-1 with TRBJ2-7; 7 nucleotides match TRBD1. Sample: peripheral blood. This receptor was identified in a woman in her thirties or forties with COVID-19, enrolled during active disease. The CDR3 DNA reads TGCGCCAGCAGTCAAGGGACAGCACGGGCCTACGAGCAGTACTTC. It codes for CASSQGTARAYEQYF.